The 2 T cell receptor beta chains below come from one sample, sequenced in a study of T cell responses to AZD1222 COVID-19 vaccine. Some clones are missing from TCRdb's copy, which holds only in-frame ones; the method was immunoSEQ multiplex PCR. Here the sample spans approximately 26,000 clones, 80% to 90% being singletons. Sequenced material: peripheral blood, taken 28 days after the second AZD1222 dose. The source of these receptors is an adult who received the AZD1222 COVID-19 vaccine.

The V gene is TRBV6-5, the J gene TRBJ2-1; the match to TRBD1 covers 9 bases. The length of the CDR3 is 15 residues. The V gene end was trimmed by 6 bases and the J gene end by 4 bases; junction bases not matched to a gene: 7. Germline-derived CDR1 and CDR2 are MNHEY and SVGAGI. The CDR3, as DNA: TGTGCCAGCAGCCACGTCGGGACAGGGTACAATGAGCAGTTCTTC. It translates to CASSHVGTGYNEQFF.

The table lists this clone with a few counts. This chain joins TRBV7-9 and TRBJ1-4; TRBD1 aligns across 7 bases. Germline V gene lookup returns CDR1 SEHNR and CDR2 FQNEAQ (reference sequence). Unmatched junction bases numbered 9, after V lost 0 bases and J lost 8 bases. The CDR3 covers 16 residues. CDR3 loop: CASSLAGQVLLEKLFF. The CDR3 bases are TGTGCCAGCAGCTTAGCAGGACAGGTTTTGCTCGAAAAACTGTTTTTT.